This record covers a single T cell receptor beta chain. In this sample, this clonotype turned up many times. It has no known antigen specificity. Nothing much larger sits one base from this clone, and base qualities are not available. Its CDR3 holds 17 amino acids, cysteine through phenylalanine. Just the 51-base CDR3 DNA is kept, in frame starting at base 1. Relative to germline, V is 3 bases shorter and J is 7 bases shorter, with 22 bases between their ends. CDR1 is given as SGDLS and CDR2 as YYNGEE, both from the germline V gene. The record originates from a study of CD8 T cells in ankylosing spondylitis (dated by TCRdb to 2017 to 2019). With respect to the entire study: T cell receptor beta repertoires were profiled in healthy donors and ankylosing spondylitis patients so that disease-linked TCR variants could be found. The whole study cohort included over 85 healthy donors and 25 or so ankylosing spondylitis patients. Peripheral blood was sampled, and synovial fluid was additionally collected from ankylosing spondylitis patients. General study outcomes and caveats: The disease-linked clones showed a CD8+ phenotype and occurred at relatively low frequencies in peripheral blood. A TCR beta motif of several highly homologous amino acid variants appeared characteristic of blood from ankylosing spondylitis patients. Some motif variants had previously been reported in the synovial fluid and blood of reactive arthritis patients, which suggests shared mechanisms of disease initiation. The disease-linked clones were reported as significantly enriched in matched synovial fluid samples from ankylosing spondylitis patients.

The sequencer was an Illumina HiSeq 2500. TCR beta libraries were prepared by quantitative 5'-RACE with molecular barcodes. In the paper's pipeline: Disease-linked TCR variants were identified with a new computational method built on a probabilistic model of VDJ rearrangement. The public reads were reanalyzed by TCRdb: fastp trimming at Q25, MiXCR alignment, in-frame beta chains only. A single entry per CDR3 protein holds the most common genes and DNA from its merged rows. The V and J calls come from TCRdb's annotation, not from the publication. Counted in this sample were under 300,000 distinct CDR3 sequences; roughly a tenth of them appeared once. Around 2.6% of the sample belongs to the ten largest clones.

The TCR originated in a male donor with ankylosing spondylitis or in good health (not recorded which). Recombination joined TRBV9 with TRBJ2-2, with TRBD1 perhaps the D gene, on 6 matching bases. Sequencing was performed on blood, either unsorted or a sorted T cell fraction (not recorded which). This receptor has the CDR3 CASSEYLWGLQDGELFF. The bases read TGTGCCAGCAGCGAGTACTTATGGGGGCTCCAAGACGGGGAGCTGTTTTTT.